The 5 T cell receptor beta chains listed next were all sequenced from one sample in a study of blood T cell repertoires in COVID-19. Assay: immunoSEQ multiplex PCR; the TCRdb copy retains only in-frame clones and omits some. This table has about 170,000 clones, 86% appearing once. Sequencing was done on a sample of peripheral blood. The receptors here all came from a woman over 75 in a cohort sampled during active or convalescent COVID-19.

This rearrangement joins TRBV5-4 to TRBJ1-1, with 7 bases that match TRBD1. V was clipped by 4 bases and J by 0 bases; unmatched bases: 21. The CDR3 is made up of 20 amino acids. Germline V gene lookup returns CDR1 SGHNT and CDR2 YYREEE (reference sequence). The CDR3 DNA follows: TGTGCCAGCAGCGGGGGCCCCATGGTTAACAGGGGCCCTTTGAACACTGAAGCTTTCTTT. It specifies CASSGGPMVNRGPLNTEAFF. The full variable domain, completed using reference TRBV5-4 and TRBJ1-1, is ETGVTQSPTHLIKTRGQQVTLRCSSQSGHNTVSWYQQALGQGPQFIFQYYREEENGRGNFPPRFSGLQFPNYSSELNVNALELDDSALYLCASSGGPMVNRGPLNTEAFFGQGTRLTVV.

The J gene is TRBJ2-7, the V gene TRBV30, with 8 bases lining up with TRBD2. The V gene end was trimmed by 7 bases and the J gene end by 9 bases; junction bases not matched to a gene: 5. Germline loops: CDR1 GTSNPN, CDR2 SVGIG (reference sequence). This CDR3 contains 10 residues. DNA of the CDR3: TGTGCCTCTCCCGGGACTAGGCAGTACGTC. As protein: CASPGTRQYV.

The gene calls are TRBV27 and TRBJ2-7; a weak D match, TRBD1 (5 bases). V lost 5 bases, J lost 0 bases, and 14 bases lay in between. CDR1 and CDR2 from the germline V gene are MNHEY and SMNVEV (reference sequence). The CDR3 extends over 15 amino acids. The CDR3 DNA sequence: TGTGCCAGCAGTAGAGGCAGGGTCATCTCCTACGAGCAGTACTTC. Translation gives CASSRGRVISYEQYF.

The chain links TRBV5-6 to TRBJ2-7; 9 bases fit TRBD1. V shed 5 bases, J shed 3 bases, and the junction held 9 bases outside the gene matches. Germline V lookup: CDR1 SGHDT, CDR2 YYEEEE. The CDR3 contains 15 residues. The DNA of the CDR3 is TGTGCCAGCAGGGACGGACAGGGGATCGGCTACGAGCAGTACGTC. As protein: CASRDGQGIGYEQYV.

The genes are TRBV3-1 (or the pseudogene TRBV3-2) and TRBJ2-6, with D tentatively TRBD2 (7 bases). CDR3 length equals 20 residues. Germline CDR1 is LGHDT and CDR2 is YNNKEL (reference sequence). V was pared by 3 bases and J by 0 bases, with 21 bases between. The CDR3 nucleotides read TGTGCCAGCAGCCACCCCGGCACACCAAGGGGGGGCTCTGGGGCCAACGTCCTGACTTTC. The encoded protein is CASSHPGTPRGGSGANVLTF.